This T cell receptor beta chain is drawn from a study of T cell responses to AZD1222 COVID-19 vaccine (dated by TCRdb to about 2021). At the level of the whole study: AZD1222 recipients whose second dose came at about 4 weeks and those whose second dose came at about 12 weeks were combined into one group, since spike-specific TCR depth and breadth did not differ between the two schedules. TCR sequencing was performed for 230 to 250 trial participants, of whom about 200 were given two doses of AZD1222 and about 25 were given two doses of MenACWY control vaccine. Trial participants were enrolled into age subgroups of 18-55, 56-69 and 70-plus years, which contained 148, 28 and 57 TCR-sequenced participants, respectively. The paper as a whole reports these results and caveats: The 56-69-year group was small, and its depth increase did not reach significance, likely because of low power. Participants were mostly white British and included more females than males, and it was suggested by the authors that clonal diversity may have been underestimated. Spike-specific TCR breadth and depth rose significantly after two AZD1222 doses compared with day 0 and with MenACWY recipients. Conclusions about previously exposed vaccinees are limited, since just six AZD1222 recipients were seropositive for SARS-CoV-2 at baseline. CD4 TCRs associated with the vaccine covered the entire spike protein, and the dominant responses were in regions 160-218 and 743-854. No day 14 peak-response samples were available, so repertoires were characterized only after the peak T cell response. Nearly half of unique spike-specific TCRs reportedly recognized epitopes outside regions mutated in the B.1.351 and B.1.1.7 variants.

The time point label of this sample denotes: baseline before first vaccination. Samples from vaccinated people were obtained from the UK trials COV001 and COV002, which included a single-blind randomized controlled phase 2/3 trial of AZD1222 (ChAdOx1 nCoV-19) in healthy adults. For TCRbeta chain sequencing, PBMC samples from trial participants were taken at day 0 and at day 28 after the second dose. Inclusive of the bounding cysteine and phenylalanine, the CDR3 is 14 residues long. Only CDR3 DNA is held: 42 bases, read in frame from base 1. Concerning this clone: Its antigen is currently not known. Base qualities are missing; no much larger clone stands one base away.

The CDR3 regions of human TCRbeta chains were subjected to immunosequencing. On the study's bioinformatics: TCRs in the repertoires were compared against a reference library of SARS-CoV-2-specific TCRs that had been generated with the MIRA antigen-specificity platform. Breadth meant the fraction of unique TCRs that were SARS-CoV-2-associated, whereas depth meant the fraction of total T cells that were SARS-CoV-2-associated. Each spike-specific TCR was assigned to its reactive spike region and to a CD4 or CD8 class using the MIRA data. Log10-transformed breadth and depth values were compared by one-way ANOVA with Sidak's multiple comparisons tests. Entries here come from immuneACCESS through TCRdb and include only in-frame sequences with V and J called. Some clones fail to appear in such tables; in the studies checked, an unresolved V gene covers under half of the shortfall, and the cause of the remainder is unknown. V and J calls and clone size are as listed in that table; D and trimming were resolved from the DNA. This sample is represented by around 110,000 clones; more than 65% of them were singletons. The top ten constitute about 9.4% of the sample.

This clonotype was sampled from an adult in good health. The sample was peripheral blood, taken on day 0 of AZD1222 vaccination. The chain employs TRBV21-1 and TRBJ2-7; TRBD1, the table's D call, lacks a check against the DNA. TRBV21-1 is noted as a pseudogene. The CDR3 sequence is CASNNQGGLIQQYF. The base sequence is TGTGCCAGCAACAATCAGGGGGGTCTAATTCAGCAGTACTTC.